This TCR beta chain was sequenced for a study of molecular identifiers for immune sequencing clone quantification. With listed TCR primers and previously described methods, bulk TCR libraries were prepared. TCRdb processed the PCR reads anew with MiXCR; each CDR3 protein has one entry. Among about 500,000 distinct CDR3 sequences listed, 20% to 25% were seen once. This clonotype was seen many times. At one end the junction does not follow the germline gene, possibly because of a read error. Each library that profiled naive CD8 cells came from approximately 20,000 to 1,000,000 sorted cells with 10%, 30% or 50% RNA. The CDR3 spans 15 residues.

This TCR was sampled from a human donor in good health. Some libraries in this study had Jurkat cell RNA spiked in. The sample consisted of naive CD8+ T cells from blood, with Jurkat cell RNA spiked in. Subset denoted: FACS-sorted CD8+CD4-CCR7+CD45RA+ naive T cells. This sequence joins TRBV12-3 or TRBV12-4 and TRBJ1-1; 7 bases fit TRBD1. Here the CDR3 DNA reads TGTGCCAGCAGTTCCTTCGGCAGGGGGAACGCTGAAGCTTTCTTT. It translates to CASSSFGRGNAEAFF.